The next 9 T cell receptor beta chains were all read from a single sample in a study of T cells in Graves' hyperthyroidism and ophthalmopathy. It was RNA transcripts that yielded the amplified TCR beta CDR3 regions. Initially, a first-round RT-PCR of the TCR CDR3 employed the HTBI primer set. One entry per CDR3 protein results from TCRdb running MiXCR on the multiplex PCR reads. The table includes more than 350,000 distinct CDR3 sequences, roughly 17% detected once. The sequenced material came from blood. The receptors were sampled from a young woman with Graves' hyperthyroidism that later progressed to Graves' ophthalmopathy.

In its sample, this clonotype was seen many times. This chain joins TRBV2 and TRBJ1-4, with a tentative D call TRBD1 (5 bases). This CDR3 has 16 residues. Trimming shortened V by 6 bases and J by 0 bases, and 14 bases separated the two germline ends. Germline lookup yields CDR1 SNHLY and CDR2 FYNNEI. The CDR3 DNA sequence: TGTGCCAGCAGGGGGGGAGCCCCAGCAACTAATGAAAAACTGTTTTTT. Translated, it gives CASRGGAPATNEKLFF.

This clonotype was seen at least ten times. The chain employs TRBV30 and TRBJ2-7; D possibly corresponds to TRBD1 (5 bases). Trimming took off 2 bases at V and 3 bases at J, with 17 bases between the two ends. Per the germline V gene, CDR1 is GTSNPN and CDR2 is SVGIG (reference sequence). The CDR3 has 15 amino acids. The CDR3 protein is CAWSPSQDTNYEQYF. The CDR3 DNA reads TGTGCCTGGAGTCCATCCCAGGACACAAACTACGAGCAGTACTTC.

The V and J genes are TRBV5-1 and TRBJ1-1; possibly TRBD1 for D (5 bases). The V and J ends lost 4 bases and 7 bases respectively, with 20 bases between them. The length of the CDR3 is 15 residues. Per the germline V gene, CDR1 is SGHRS and CDR2 is YFSETQ. CDR3 region: CASSLDSGGTIEAFF. DNA for the CDR3: TGCGCCAGCAGCCTGGACTCCGGGGGTACGATTGAAGCTTTCTTT.

This clonotype was observed at least ten times. The chain joins TRBV12-3 or TRBV12-4 to TRBJ2-3; 10 positions agree with TRBD2. The V gene end was trimmed by 7 bases and the J gene end by 4 bases; junction bases not matched to a gene: 11. The CDR3 consists of 16 residues. CDR3 in DNA: TGTGCCAGCATTCAATCAGCGGGGGGGAACCCAGATACGCAGTATTTT. Its translation: CASIQSAGGNPDTQYF.

This clonotype was counted many times. The gene calls are TRBV11-2 and TRBJ2-1; D perhaps matches TRBD2 (5 bases). CDR3 length: 12 residues. Germline CDR1 and CDR2: SGHAT and FQNNGV. Trimming left V 5 bases short and J 10 bases short, with 12 bases between. In DNA form, the CDR3 reads TGTGCCAGCAGCCGTCTACTAGACGAGCAGTTCTTC. Translated, it gives CASSRLLDEQFF.

This clonotype was counted at least ten times. The J gene is TRBJ1-5, the V gene TRBV5-1; D is undetermined. Trimming shortened V by 2 bases and J by 2 bases, and 8 bases separated the two germline ends. The CDR3 is 14 amino acids. CDR1 is SGHRS and CDR2 is YFSETQ in the germline V gene. This CDR3 is CASSFLTRNQPQHF. The CDR3 DNA is TGCGCCAGCAGCTTTCTGACCCGCAATCAGCCCCAGCATTTT. Combining the CDR3 with reference TRBV5-1 and TRBJ1-5 gives the whole variable domain KAGVTQTPRYLIKTRGQQVTLSCSPISGHRSVSWYQQTPGQGLQFLFEYFSETQRNKGNFPGRFSGRQFSNSRSEMNVSTLELGDSALYLCASSFLTRNQPQHFGDGTRLSIL.

This clonotype was seen only a few times. The chain joins TRBV7-9 to TRBJ2-5; D perhaps matches TRBD2 (6 bases). CDR3 size: 14 residues. With 5 bases removed from V and 5 bases from J, the gap between germline ends came to 15 bases. Germline-derived CDR1 and CDR2 are SEHNR and FQNEAQ (reference sequence). CDR3 DNA: TGTGCCAGCAGCCTCTCCGTAGGGAGGGAGACCCAGTACTTC. Protein: CASSLSVGRETQYF.

This clonotype has ten or more counts. The chain links TRBV18 to TRBJ1-1, with no clear D. Germline V gene lookup returns CDR1 KGHSH and CDR2 LQKENI. The length of the CDR3 is 15 residues. Trimming took off 3 bases at V and 0 bases at J, with 11 bases between the two ends. The CDR3: CASSPQGILNTEAFF. The CDR3 DNA reads TGTGCCAGCTCACCTCAAGGGATTCTGAACACTGAAGCTTTCTTT.

As for this clonotype: This may arise from a read error, as a much more abundant clone is one base away. The V call is TRBV12-3 or TRBV12-4, the J call TRBJ1-4, with TRBD1 as a possible D gene (6 bases). The CDR3 is 11 residues long. The germline V and J ends were trimmed by 6 bases and 10 bases, with 9 bases remaining between them. This CDR3 is CASSLGGKLFF. The CDR3 nucleotides are TGTGCCAGCAGCCTAGGGGGAAAACTGTTTTTT.